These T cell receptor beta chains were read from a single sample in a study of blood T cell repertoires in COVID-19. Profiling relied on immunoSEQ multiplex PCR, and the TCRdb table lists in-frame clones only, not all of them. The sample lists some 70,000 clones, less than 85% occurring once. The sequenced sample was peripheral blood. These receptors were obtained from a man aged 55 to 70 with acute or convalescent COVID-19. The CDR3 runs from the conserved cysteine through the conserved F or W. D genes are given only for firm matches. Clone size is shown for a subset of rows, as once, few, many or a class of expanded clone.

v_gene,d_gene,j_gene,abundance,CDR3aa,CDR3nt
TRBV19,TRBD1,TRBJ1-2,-,CASSIDRGNYGYTF,TGTGCCAGTAGTATAGACAGGGGGAACTATGGCTACACCTTC
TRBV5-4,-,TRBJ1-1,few,CASSLDPGGMNTEAFF,TGTGCCAGCAGCTTGGACCCGGGGGGGATGAACACTGAAGCTTTCTTT
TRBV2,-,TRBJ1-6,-,CASSLQGNSPLHF,TGTGCCAGCAGTCTCCAGGGGAATTCACCCCTCCACTTT
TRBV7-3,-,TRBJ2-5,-,CASSIRREETQYF,TGTGCCAGCAGCATTAGGAGGGAAGAGACCCAGTACTTC
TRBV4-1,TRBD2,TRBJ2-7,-,CASSQEGGGREQYF,TGCGCCAGCAGCCAAGAGGGCGGGGGACGCGAGCAGTACTTC
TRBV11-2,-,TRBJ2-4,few,CASSLATGLVGIQYF,TGTGCCAGCAGCTTAGCTACAGGGCTCGTTGGCATTCAGTACTTC
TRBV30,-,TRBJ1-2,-,CAWAGGYGYTF,TGTGCCTGGGCCGGAGGGTATGGCTACACCTTC
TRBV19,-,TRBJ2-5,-,CASSRGETQYF,TGTGCCAGTAGCAGGGGAGAGACCCAGTACTTC
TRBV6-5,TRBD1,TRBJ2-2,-,CASIWGQDTGELFF,TGTGCCAGCATCTGGGGACAGGACACCGGGGAGCTGTTTTTT
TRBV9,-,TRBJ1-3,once,CASSGGGLGNTIYF,TGTGCCAGCAGCGGAGGAGGATTGGGGAACACCATATATTTT
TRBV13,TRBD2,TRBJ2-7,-,CASSLGGTSGPYEQYF,TGTGCCAGCAGCTTAGGGGGGACTAGCGGACCCTACGAGCAGTACTTC
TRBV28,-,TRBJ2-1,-,CASSTGRPYNEQFF,TGTGCCAGCAGTACCGGGAGACCATACAATGAGCAGTTCTTC
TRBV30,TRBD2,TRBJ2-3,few,CAWTGEAGGGTDTQYF,TGTGCCTGGACGGGAGAGGCGGGGGGAGGCACAGATACGCAGTATTTT
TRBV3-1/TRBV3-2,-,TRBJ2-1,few,CASSPDPEGDEQFF,TGTGCCAGCAGCCCCGACCCAGAGGGCGATGAGCAGTTCTTC
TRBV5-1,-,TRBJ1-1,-,CASSLLPLTGRAFF,TGCGCCAGCAGCCTTCTTCCTCTAACAGGGAGAGCTTTCTTT
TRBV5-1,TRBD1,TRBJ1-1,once,CASSSGQGPTEAFF,TGCGCCAGCAGCTCGGGACAGGGGCCCACTGAAGCTTTCTTT
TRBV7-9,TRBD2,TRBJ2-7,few,CASSHTSQREAYEQYF,TGTGCCAGCAGCCATACGAGCCAGCGGGAGGCCTACGAGCAGTACTTC
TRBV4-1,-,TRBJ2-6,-,CASSQAQGDGANVLTF,TGCGCCAGCAGCCAAGCTCAGGGCGATGGGGCCAACGTCCTGACTTTC
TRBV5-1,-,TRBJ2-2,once,CASSLSGSGELFF,TGCGCCAGCAGCCTGAGCGGATCCGGGGAGCTGTTTTTT
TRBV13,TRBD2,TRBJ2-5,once,CASSSPGGRQETQYF,TGTGCCAGCAGTTCCCCGGGGGGGAGGCAAGAGACCCAGTACTTC
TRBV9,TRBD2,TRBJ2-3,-,CASSPSGGTDTQYF,TGTGCCAGCAGCCCTAGCGGCGGCACAGATACGCAGTATTTT
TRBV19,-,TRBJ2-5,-,CASSPSEGTQYF,TGTGCCAGTAGTCCGTCGGAGGGGACCCAGTACTTC
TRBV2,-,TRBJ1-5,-,CASSGGRVRNQPQHF,TGTGCCAGCAGTGGCGGGAGGGTGCGCAATCAGCCCCAGCATTTT
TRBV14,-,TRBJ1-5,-,CASSQEKGRGSNQPQHF,TGTGCCAGCAGCCAAGAAAAGGGGAGGGGGAGCAATCAGCCCCAGCATTTT
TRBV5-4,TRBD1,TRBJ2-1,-,CASSPVGQALYEQFF,TGTGCCAGCAGCCCGGTCGGACAGGCGCTATATGAGCAGTTCTTC
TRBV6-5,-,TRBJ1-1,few,CASSYSIKRNTEAFF,TGTGCCAGCAGTTACTCGATAAAGCGGAACACTGAAGCTTTCTTT
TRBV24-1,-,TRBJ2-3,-,CASSGQFGTDTQYF,TGTGCCTCATCCGGACAGTTTGGCACAGATACGCAGTATTTT
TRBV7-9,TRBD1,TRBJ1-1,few,CASSLNRGSVDTEAFF,TGTGCCAGCAGCTTAAACAGGGGCTCTGTAGACACTGAAGCTTTCTTT
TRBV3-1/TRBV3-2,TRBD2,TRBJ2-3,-,CASSQGWGGGADTQYF,TGTGCCAGCAGCCAAGGCTGGGGCGGGGGGGCAGATACGCAGTATTTT
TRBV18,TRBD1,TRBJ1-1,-,CASSPTGEITEAFF,TGTGCCAGCTCACCAACAGGGGAGATTACTGAAGCTTTCTTT
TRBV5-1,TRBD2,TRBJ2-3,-,CASSPGTSGSPDTQYF,TGCGCCAGCAGCCCAGGGACTAGCGGGAGCCCAGATACGCAGTATTTT
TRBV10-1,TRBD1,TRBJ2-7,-,CASSDDPGQGAEQYF,TGCGCCAGCAGTGATGACCCGGGACAGGGCGCCGAGCAGTACTTC
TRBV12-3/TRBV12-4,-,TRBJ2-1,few,CASSLGVSGEQFF,TGTGCCAGCAGTTTAGGGGTGAGCGGTGAGCAGTTCTTC
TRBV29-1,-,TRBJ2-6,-,CSVEGGSGANVLTF,TGCAGCGTTGAGGGGGGCTCTGGGGCCAACGTCCTGACTTTC
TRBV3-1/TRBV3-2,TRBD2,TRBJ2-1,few,CASEGTSGSSEQFF,TGTGCCAGCGAGGGGACTAGCGGGAGCAGTGAGCAGTTCTTC
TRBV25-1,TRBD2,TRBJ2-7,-,CASRLAGAYEQYF,TGTGCCAGCAGACTAGCGGGAGCCTACGAGCAGTACTTC
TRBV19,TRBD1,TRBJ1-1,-,CASLSDRANTEAFF,TGTGCCAGTTTGAGCGACAGGGCGAACACTGAAGCTTTCTTT
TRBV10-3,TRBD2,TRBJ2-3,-,CAISEYLAGGTDTQYF,TGTGCCATCAGTGAGTACTTAGCGGGAGGCACAGATACGCAGTATTTT
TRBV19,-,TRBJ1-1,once,CASSLDGDTEAFF,TGTGCCAGTAGTCTCGACGGGGACACTGAAGCTTTCTTT
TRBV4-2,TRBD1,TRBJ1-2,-,CASSQEGRGLDGYTF,TGTGCCAGCAGCCAAGAGGGCAGGGGGCTGGATGGCTACACCTTC